These 17 T cell receptor beta chains share one sample of origin, sequenced in a study of cytomegalovirus exposure and HLA in healthy donors. PCR was performed using 60 Vbeta and 13 Jbeta primers. Repertoires were generated with immunoSEQ multiplex PCR, while TCRdb's copy carries only in-frame clones and drops some. The sample lists roughly 130,000 clones; under 90% were seen once. What was sequenced was PBMCs. All receptors come from a woman aged 40 to 50 in good health and CMV-seronegative.

This chain links TRBV10-3 with TRBJ1-2; perhaps TRBD1 as D (6 bases). The CDR3 has 15 amino acids. Germline CDR1 is ENHRY and CDR2 is SYGVKD. V was shortened by 8 bases and J by 0 bases, with 16 bases between the two germline ends. Written as DNA, the CDR3 is TGTGCCATCGGAGGATCAGGGGAAGCTAACTATGGCTACACCTTC. Translated: CAIGGSGEANYGYTF.

The chain recombines TRBV7-2 with TRBJ2-2; 7 bases map to TRBD2. Germline V gives CDR1 SGHTA, CDR2 FQGNSA. The CDR3 length is 14 residues. J was trimmed by 5 bases and V by 5 bases; bases with no gene match: 5. Here the CDR3 reads CASSAGLPTGELFF. DNA of the CDR3: TGTGCCAGCAGCGCGGGACTACCGACCGGGGAGCTGTTTTTT.

A few counts support this clone. This chain joins TRBV7-3 and TRBJ2-7, with TRBD1 identical over 7 bases. This CDR3 region has 13 residues. V trimming: 2 bases; J trimming: 6 bases; junction bases outside the gene matches: 4. CDR1 is SGHTA, CDR2 FQGTGA, per germline. The CDR3 loop is CASSLATGSEQYF. The CDR3 nucleotides read TGTGCCAGCAGCTTAGCGACAGGGTCCGAGCAGTACTTC.

On this clone itself: The same CDR3 arises from other DNA sequences in this sample as well. The chain joins TRBV15 to TRBJ2-6; TRBD1 is a possible D gene (5 bases). The V end was cut by 0 bases, the J end by 1 base, with 7 bases between. CDR1 is LNHNV and CDR2 is YYDKDF in the germline V gene (reference sequence). CDR3 length equals 16 residues. Here the CDR3 reads CATSRDRGSGANVLTF. CDR3 bases: TGTGCCACCAGCAGAGATAGGGGTTCTGGGGCCAACGTCCTGACTTTC.

This chain connects TRBV4-3 to TRBJ2-2; TRBD1 aligns across 7 bases. Per germline, CDR1 LGHNA and CDR2 YSLEER. The V segment lost 0 bases and the J segment 5 bases; nucleotides outside the gene matches: 6. The CDR3 is made up of 16 amino acids. CDR3 protein: CASSQDLVRGTGELFF. CDR3 bases: TGCGCCAGCAGCCAAGATCTCGTCAGGGGGACCGGGGAGCTGTTTTTT.

The rearrangement links TRBV4-3 to TRBJ1-6; perhaps TRBD1 as D (6 bases). In germline, CDR1 is LGHNA, CDR2 YSLEER. This CDR3 has 16 amino acids. Trimming pared 0 bases from V and 4 bases from J, leaving 10 bases between. CDR3 loop: CASSQDPRGYNSPLHF. CDR3 DNA: TGCGCCAGCAGCCAAGATCCCAGGGGTTATAATTCACCCCTCCACTTT.

The chain joins TRBV2 to TRBJ2-5; TRBD1 is a possible D gene (5 bases). Germline loops: CDR1 SNHLY, CDR2 FYNNEI. V was cut by 2 bases and J by 7 bases, with 14 bases left in between. The CDR3 covers 14 residues. CDR3 coding DNA: TGTGCCAGCAGTGAACTTGGCAGGGAAAGGACCCAGTACTTC. Its translation: CASSELGRERTQYF.

This chain uses TRBV19 with TRBJ2-1, with D perhaps matching TRBD1 (6 bases). The V and J ends lost 3 bases and 4 bases respectively, with 10 bases between them. The CDR3 is 14 residues long. Germline lookup yields CDR1 LNHDA and CDR2 SQIVND (reference sequence). CDR3 nucleotide sequence: TGTGCCAGTAGTATCTTTGGACAGTACAATGAGCAGTTCTTC. It codes for CASSIFGQYNEQFF.

CDR3 residues: CASSTMGGTGGRHYGYTF. CDR3 coding DNA: TGTGCCAGTAGCACAATGGGGGGAACAGGGGGCAGGCACTATGGCTACACCTTC. The genes are TRBV19 and TRBJ1-2, with TRBD1 matching over 9 bases. The CDR3 length is 18 residues. In germline, CDR1 is LNHDA, CDR2 SQIVND (reference sequence). Trimming removed 6 bases from V and 3 bases from J; junction bases left unmatched: 17.

The CDR3: CASSIRTPGNYEQYF. CDR3 nucleotide sequence: TGTGCCAGTAGTATCAGGACACCCGGCAACTACGAGCAGTACTTC. This sequence joins TRBV19 and TRBJ2-7; D is perhaps TRBD1 (5 bases). This CDR3 has 15 amino acids. The ends were cut back, 3 bases at V and 3 bases at J, with 15 bases in the middle. Germline-derived CDR1 and CDR2 are LNHDA and SQIVND (reference sequence).

On this clone itself: This specimen includes other DNA sequences encoding the same CDR3. The chain combines TRBV18 with TRBJ1-1, with a tentative D call TRBD1 (5 bases). This CDR3 contains 14 residues. Germline V gives CDR1 KGHSH, CDR2 LQKENI. Trimming took off 1 base at V and 4 bases at J, with 10 bases between the two ends. CDR3: CASSPQGRGTEAFF. The CDR3 region has the DNA TGTGCCAGCTCACCACAGGGAAGGGGCACTGAAGCTTTCTTT. Complete variable domain (other parts from reference TRBV18 and TRBJ1-1): NAGVMQNPRHLVRRRGQEARLRCSPMKGHSHVYWYRQLPEEGLKFMVYLQKENIIDESGMPKERFSAEFPKEGPSILRIQQVVRGDSAAYFCASSPQGRGTEAFFGQGTRLTVV.

This clone was observed once. This sequence joins TRBV7-3 and TRBJ1-2; D gene unclear. V shed 0 bases and J shed 5 bases, with 7 bases lying between them. Germline CDR1 SGHTA, CDR2 FQGTGA. The CDR3 is 13 residues long. DNA for the CDR3: TGTGCCAGCAGCTTAACCCGGGAATATGGCTACACCTTC. This codes for CASSLTREYGYTF.

This clone is a singleton in its sample. This sequence joins TRBV29-1 and TRBJ2-3; possibly TRBD2 for D (6 bases). Per germline, CDR1 SQVTM and CDR2 ANQGSEA. Trimming stripped 2 bases from V and 4 bases from J, with 16 bases between. The CDR3 has 15 residues. CDR3 in amino acids: CSVEWGQRDSDTQYF. CDR3 nucleotide sequence: TGCAGCGTTGAATGGGGTCAACGGGACTCAGATACGCAGTATTTT.

The CDR3 spells CASRPGGGAGYEQYF. CDR3 DNA sequence: TGTGCCAGCAGACCAGGCGGAGGGGCCGGATACGAGCAGTACTTC. The V call is TRBV27, the J call TRBJ2-7, with a tentative D call TRBD2 (6 bases). With 6 bases removed from V and 4 bases from J, the gap between germline ends came to 19 bases. In germline, CDR1 is MNHEY, CDR2 SMNVEV (reference sequence). This CDR3 has 15 residues.

The chain links TRBV14 to TRBJ1-1; D is unresolved. This CDR3 region has 15 residues. V was shortened by 1 base and J by 5 bases, with 14 bases between the two germline ends. Germline V gene data show CDR1 as SGHDN and CDR2 as FVKESK. The CDR3 sequence: CASSQVALRETEAFF. CDR3 nucleotides: TGTGCCAGCAGCCAAGTGGCTCTGAGGGAAACTGAAGCTTTCTTT. The entire variable domain, with the rest obtained from reference TRBV14 and TRBJ1-1, is as follows: EAGVTQFPSHSVIEKGQTVTLRCDPISGHDNLYWYRRVMGKEIKFLLHFVKESKQDESGMPNNRFLAERTGGTYSTLKVQPAELEDSGVYFCASSQVALRETEAFFGQGTRLTVV.

The V and J genes are TRBV28 and TRBJ1-1; D gene uncertain. Germline V gene data show CDR1 as MDHEN and CDR2 as SYDVKM. The length of the CDR3 is 15 residues. V gave up 2 bases and J gave up 1 base, with 11 bases separating them. The CDR3 DNA follows: TGTGCCAGCAGTTTAGAGGTCCGAACGAACACTGAAGCTTTCTTT. Protein: CASSLEVRTNTEAFF.

This chain connects TRBV2 to TRBJ1-5, with D unclear. This CDR3 has 15 residues. The ends were cut back, 5 bases at V and 0 bases at J, with 11 bases in the middle. The germline V gene encodes CDR1 SNHLY and CDR2 FYNNEI. CDR3 DNA sequence: TGTGCCAGCAGTCGAGACACCAATAGCAATCAGCCCCAGCATTTT. This gives the protein CASSRDTNSNQPQHF.